The following is a TCR beta chain sequence with its context. The specificity of this receptor is unknown. The sample holds no much larger clone one base away, and base qualities are not on file. These data originate in a study of PD-1 blockade in classical Hodgkin lymphoma (dated by TCRdb to 2018 to 2020). Describing the broader study: Nivolumab dosing was 3 mg/kg intravenously every 2 weeks, continuing until either disease progression or unacceptable toxicity. The study used TCR beta sequencing and CyTOF to define a peripheral blood immune signature of response to PD-1 blockade in classical Hodgkin lymphoma. What the study reported, not specific to this receptor: Among trial patients, those achieving complete response had baseline diversity similar to that of newly diagnosed patients, while diversity was significantly lower in partial responders and progressors. Baseline TCR diversity was reported to be lower in newly diagnosed patients than in healthy donors, and even lower in relapsed/refractory patients. A significant rise by C4D1 was seen in CD4+ but not CD8+ TCR diversity (p=0.0027 vs p=0.16), with the rise being most apparent in complete responders (p=0.02). Lower diversity was seen in patients whose nivolumab began less than 1 year after ASCT, and these patients were left out of later analyses so that immune reconstitution would not confound the results. The study was restricted to a single clinical trial cohort, and the causes of repertoire differences, possibly disease activity or prior therapy, were left undefined.

The time point label, as the study defines it: cycle 2 day 1 (C2D1) of nivolumab. Every trial patient had relapsed following autologous stem cell transplantation, and prior brentuximab vedotin exposure was what differed among cohorts A, B and C. The trial cohort included 56 patients with relapsed/refractory classical Hodgkin lymphoma, and each patient had a best overall response of complete response, partial response or progressive disease. Single-agent nivolumab was administered to trial patients in the multi-cohort phase II CheckMate 205 trial. An independent review committee assessed best overall response using the 2007 International Working Group response criteria. Trial PBMCs were collected immediately before nivolumab initiation (C1D1) and during therapy at cycle 2 day 1 and cycle 4 day 1. Peripheral blood was collected in 8 mL Vacutainer Cell Preparation Tubes, from which PBMCs were isolated by centrifugation and then cryopreserved.

Genomic DNA was extracted with the Qiagen DNeasy kit from unsorted PBMCs and from negatively selected CD4+ and CD8+ fractions. Using primers that anneal to V and J segments, immunoSEQ multiplex PCR amplified the TCR beta CDR3 regions. A synthetic immune receptor repertoire was used to minimize amplification bias, and any residual bias was removed computationally once sequencing was done. In the paper's pipeline: Repertoire diversity was quantified as the Shannon entropy index using custom Python scripts. Unsorted, CD4+ and CD8+ repertoires were examined separately, except in combined analyses, for which CD4+ and CD8+ sequences were merged in silico. Clonal expansion was defined as a frequency increase of at least 2-fold after treatment compared with C1D1, and clones undetected at baseline were assigned a pseudocount of 0.5. Singleton clones were defined as clones with 0 or 1 copy at C1D1, and non-singleton clones were defined as clones with 2 or more copies. By matching protein sequences in sorted samples from the same patient, clones expanded in unsorted samples were annotated as CD4+, CD8+ or unknown. Wilcoxon tests on paired samples were used to test changes in diversity from C1D1 to C4D1. Held by TCRdb, this immuneACCESS table contains in-frame sequences only and omits some clones. Under half of the omission traces to an unresolved V gene where checked; the cause of the rest is unknown. V and J calls and clone size are given by that table; D and trimming were obtained from the DNA. Here the sample has 20,000 to 30,000 clones; 80% to 90% occur a single time. The ten largest clones add up to under 9% of the sample.

Cut back by 7 bases and 1 base, the V and J ends lie 15 bases apart. CDR1 and CDR2 are read off the germline V gene as SGHDT and YYEEEE. The CDR3 holds 15 amino acids from the cysteine to the phenylalanine. Just CDR3 DNA is preserved here, 45 bases in frame from base 1. The chain was built from TRBV5-6 and TRBJ1-5, with the D gene not clear enough to name. The TCR originated in a human donor with classical Hodgkin lymphoma. Sequencing was performed on peripheral blood mononuclear cells (PBMCs), taken before the second cycle of nivolumab. The CDR3 region: CASHSRFRSNQPQHF. The DNA sequence is as follows: TGTGCCAGCCATTCGCGGTTCAGAAGCAATCAGCCCCAGCATTTT.